These T cell receptor beta chains were read from a single sample in a study of Ad26.COV2.S vaccination and SARS-CoV-2 variants. Generated by immunoSEQ multiplex PCR, the TCRdb table keeps only in-frame clones and is missing some. The repertoire consists of 350,000 to 500,000 clones, with approximately 92% occurring once and the leading ten covering around 2.5%. Material: peripheral blood, obtained in a trial of Ad26.COV2.S vaccine versus placebo. These receptor sequences come from a person aged 18-60 years who received the Ad26.COV2.S COVID-19 vaccine or a placebo. Both conserved end residues are part of each CDR3. A D gene is named only where the DNA matches it firmly. Not every row has a clone size; where given, it reads once, few, many or a size class.

D gene	clone size	V gene	J gene	CDR3 protein	CDR3 DNA
NA	NA	TRBV9	TRBJ2-5	CASSVYGAGAETQYF	TGTGCCAGCAGCGTATATGGTGCAGGGGCAGAGACCCAGTACTTC
NA	NA	TRBV14	TRBJ1-1	CASSHGSYGVEAFF	TGTGCCAGCAGCCACGGCTCCTACGGGGTTGAAGCTTTCTTT
NA	once	TRBV5-8	TRBJ1-2	CASSLRVFQGLPGDTF	TGTGCCAGCAGCTTACGTGTATTTCAGGGACTGCCCGGGGACACCTTC
TRBD1	many	TRBV7-9	TRBJ1-2	CASQDRVYGYTF	TGTGCCAGTCAGGACAGGGTATATGGCTACACCTTC
NA	NA	TRBV7-2	TRBJ1-1	CASSLGQGEAFF	TGTGCCAGCAGCTTAGGGCAGGGAGAAGCTTTCTTT
NA	NA	TRBV30	TRBJ1-1	CACPRPPANTEAFF	TGTGCCTGTCCACGGCCACCTGCTAACACTGAAGCTTTCTTT
NA	NA	TRBV5-6	TRBJ1-6	CASSLLNSPLHF	TGTGCCAGCAGCTTGTTAAATTCACCCCTCCACTTT
NA	few	TRBV7-9	TRBJ1-2	CASSVERRNFYGYTF	TGTGCCAGCAGCGTTGAGCGACGGAACTTCTATGGCTACACCTTC
TRBD2	NA	TRBV9	TRBJ2-7	CASSVLAGGYEQYF	TGTGCCAGCAGCGTACTAGCGGGGGGTTATGAGCAGTACTTC
TRBD1	NA	TRBV5-1	TRBJ1-2	CASTLGTGTIYYGYTF	TGCGCCAGCACTCTTGGGACAGGGACAATATACTATGGCTACACCTTC
NA	NA	TRBV12-3/TRBV12-4	TRBJ1-1	CASSLRYEAFF	TGTGCCAGCAGTTTAAGGTATGAAGCTTTCTTT
TRBD2	NA	TRBV7-9	TRBJ2-1	CASSLAAGASNEQFF	TGTGCCAGCAGCTTAGCTGCGGGAGCTTCGAATGAGCAGTTCTTC
NA	NA	TRBV7-9	TRBJ2-1	CATGSMVPTNEQFF	TGTGCCACCGGGTCGATGGTCCCCACCAATGAGCAGTTCTTC
TRBD2	few	TRBV11-3	TRBJ2-2	CASSTLAGATTGELFF	TGTGCCAGCAGCACCCTAGCGGGGGCCACCACCGGGGAGCTGTTTTTT
TRBD2	NA	TRBV4-2	TRBJ2-3	CASSHSLAPSTDTQYF	TGTGCCAGCAGCCATTCACTAGCGCCCAGCACAGATACGCAGTATTTT
NA	NA	TRBV20-1	TRBJ2-1	CSASERTPPRYNNEQFF	TGCAGTGCTAGTGAACGGACTCCTCCGCGATACAACAATGAGCAGTTCTTC
NA	NA	TRBV4-3	TRBJ2-7	CASSQDDRAYEQYF	TGCGCCAGCAGCCAAGATGATAGGGCCTACGAGCAGTACTTC
NA	NA	TRBV3-1/TRBV3-2	TRBJ1-6	CASSPMGAGKGSPLHF	TGTGCCAGCAGCCCGATGGGGGCAGGGAAGGGATCACCCCTCCACTTT
NA	NA	TRBV6-5	TRBJ2-1	CASSYNGAPSYNEQFF	TGTGCCAGCAGTTACAACGGGGCCCCGTCCTACAATGAGCAGTTCTTC
TRBD1	NA	TRBV7-2	TRBJ2-7	CASSLAALQGNYEQYF	TGTGCCAGCAGCTTAGCGGCTTTACAGGGGAACTACGAGCAGTACTTC
TRBD1	many	TRBV7-9	TRBJ1-2	CASSLGTGVGYTF	TGTGCCAGCAGCTTGGGGACAGGGGTCGGCTACACCTTC
NA	once	TRBV7-3	TRBJ2-7	CASSLTGNSEQYF	TGTGCCAGCAGCTTAACAGGGAACTCCGAGCAGTACTTC